Following are 17 T cell receptor beta chains from one sample sequenced in a study of cytomegalovirus exposure and HLA in healthy donors. The PCR was carried out with 60 Vbeta primers and 13 Jbeta primers. Here immunoSEQ multiplex PCR was the method, and the copy in TCRdb shows in-frame clones only, minus some. The sample lists under 200,000 clones, about four fifths occurring once. The sample was PBMCs. These receptors were taken from a man aged 35 to 55 in good health and CMV-seropositive.

The rearrangement joins TRBV11-2 to TRBJ2-3; D is perhaps TRBD2 (5 bases). The CDR3 has 17 residues. Germline V gene data show CDR1 as SGHAT and CDR2 as FQNNGV. V gave up 5 bases and J gave up 2 bases, with 20 bases separating them. The CDR3 bases are TGTGCCAGCAGCAGGCGAGTTCTGCCTAGCTCCACAGATACGCAGTATTTT. Its protein is CASSRRVLPSSTDTQYF.

J is TRBJ2-7 and V is TRBV6-5, with 8 bases aligning to TRBD1. The CDR3 is made up of 15 amino acids. CDR1 is MNHEY and CDR2 is SVGAGI in the germline V gene. With 0 bases clipped from V and 2 bases from J, the junction kept 3 bases outside the gene matches. CDR3 sequence (DNA): TGTGCCAGCAGTTACTCGGGACAGGAAACCTACGAGCAGTACTTC. This codes for CASSYSGQETYEQYF.

For the CDR3, the DNA is TGCGCCAGCAGCCAAGATCACGTCGGGGACAGCCCGTGGGCTTTCTTT. This translates into CASSQDHVGDSPWAFF. V and J are TRBV4-1 and TRBJ1-1; TRBD1 matches at 7 bases. CDR3 size: 16 residues. The junction had 15 bases not matched to a gene; V was cut back by 0 bases and J by 11 bases. Germline CDR1 reads MGHRA; CDR2 reads YSYEKL.

The chain links TRBV27 to TRBJ2-7; a weak D match, TRBD2 (6 bases). Germline lookup yields CDR1 MNHEY and CDR2 SMNVEV (reference sequence). V lost 4 bases and J 0 bases, leaving 16 bases between the germline ends. This CDR3 has 16 amino acids. DNA for the CDR3: TGTGCCAGCAGTTGGAACGGGGGTAGGAGCTCCTACGAGCAGTACTTC. As protein: CASSWNGGRSSYEQYF.

On this clone: Mismatch with germline at one junction end may stem from a read error. The rearrangement links TRBV5-6 to TRBJ2-2; D unclear. Germline V gene lookup returns CDR1 SGHDT and CDR2 YYEEEE. The CDR3 has 15 amino acids. CDR3: CASGFGWADTGELFF. Here the CDR3 DNA reads TGTGCCAGCGGCTTTGGATGGGCCGACACCGGGGAGCTGTTTTTT.

This chain links TRBV19 with TRBJ1-2, with TRBD1 matching 11 bases. Germline CDR1 reads LNHDA; CDR2 reads SQIVND (reference sequence). CDR3 length: 15 residues. The V and J ends lost 6 bases and 5 bases, in that order; junction bases with no gene match: 8. The CDR3 loop reads CASRVGTGGLYGYTF. For the CDR3, the DNA is TGTGCCAGTAGAGTCGGGACAGGGGGTTTGTATGGCTACACCTTC.

The rearrangement uses TRBV6-1 and TRBJ1-5, with no clear D. This CDR3 has 14 amino acids. Trimming stripped 2 bases from V and 11 bases from J, with 16 bases between. Germline loops: CDR1 MNHNS, CDR2 SASEGT. In DNA, the CDR3 is TGTGCCAGCAGTGAAATGGGCGCAGGCTTGGCCCAGCATTTT. This encodes CASSEMGAGLAQHF.

The chain links TRBV7-8 to TRBJ1-6, with D tentatively TRBD1 (5 bases). Trimming removed 2 bases at V and 6 bases at J, with 14 bases between. CDR3 length equals 16 residues. CDR1 is SGHVS and CDR2 is FQNEAQ in the germline V gene. The CDR3 here is CASSLRRGMVNSPLHF. The CDR3 DNA reads as TGTGCCAGCAGCTTAAGGAGGGGAATGGTTAATTCACCCCTCCACTTT.

The rearrangement uses TRBV7-8 and TRBJ1-2; TRBD1 matches at 8 bases. The CDR3 spans 15 residues. J gave up 5 bases and V 6 bases, and 11 bases lay outside the gene matches. CDR1 is SGHVS, CDR2 FQNEAQ, per germline. The CDR3 DNA reads TGTGCCAGCAGACCTACAGGGGGTCGTCGGTATGGCTACACCTTC. It translates to CASRPTGGRRYGYTF.

This clone was detected once. The rearrangement links TRBV15 to TRBJ2-1, with 7 positions matching TRBD1. The CDR3 loop spans 15 amino acids. J lost 7 bases, V lost 3 bases, and 9 bases had no gene match. In germline, CDR1 is LNHNV, CDR2 YYDKDF (reference sequence). The CDR3 bases are TGTGCCACCAGCAGGCAACCCCGGGACAGAAATGAGCAGTTCTTC. Amino acid sequence: CATSRQPRDRNEQFF.

This chain connects TRBV7-9 to TRBJ2-1; 9 nucleotides align to TRBD1. This CDR3 spans 16 amino acids. Trimming cost V 1 base and J 7 bases; bases outside gene matches: 8. Germline V gene lookup returns CDR1 SEHNR and CDR2 FQNEAQ (reference sequence). The CDR3 here is CASSLGTGASRNEQFF. The CDR3 DNA reads as TGTGCCAGCAGCTTAGGGACAGGGGCCTCTCGGAATGAGCAGTTCTTC.

The chain recombines TRBV21-1 with TRBJ1-5. TRBV21-1 is shown as a pseudogene. The CDR3 extends over 16 amino acids. The CDR3 region is CASSKYRQRENQPQHF. The CDR3 coding sequence is TGTGCCAGCAGCAAGTATAGGCAGAGGGAAAATCAGCCCCAGCATTTT.

This sequence joins TRBV5-4 and TRBJ2-7; D might be TRBD2 (6 bases). The CDR3 runs to 17 residues. The germline gives CDR1 SGHNT, CDR2 YYREEE (reference sequence). The ends were cut back, 3 bases at V and 1 base at J, with 20 bases in the middle. The CDR3 loop is CASSSLGGSGSSYEQYF. DNA of the CDR3: TGTGCCAGCAGCTCCCTGGGGGGAAGCGGGTCTTCCTACGAGCAGTACTTC.

Regarding this clone: Other DNA sequences in this sample translate to the same CDR3. J is TRBJ2-6 and V is TRBV5-4; D is undetermined. The V and J ends lost 3 bases and 0 bases respectively, with 4 bases between them. From germline, CDR1 is SGHNT and CDR2 YYREEE (reference sequence). The CDR3 extends over 14 amino acids. CDR3 bases: TGTGCCAGCAGCTCGTCCTCTGGGGCCAACGTCCTGACTTTC. Translated: CASSSSSGANVLTF.

In the case of this clone: One end of the junction is discordant with germline, which a read error may explain. This CDR3 is also generated by other DNA sequences in the sample. The V and J genes are TRBV30 and TRBJ1-1; 9 nucleotides match TRBD1. CDR3 length: 13 amino acids. CDR1 GTSNPN and CDR2 SVGIG come from the germline V gene (reference sequence). CDR3 in amino acids: CAWTWDRDTEAFF. CDR3 DNA: TGTGCCTGGACCTGGGACAGGGACACCGAAGCTTTCTTT. Together with reference TRBV30 and TRBJ1-1, the CDR3 gives the full variable domain: SQTIHQWPATLVQPVGSPLSLECTVEGTSNPNLYWYRQAAGRGLQLLFYSVGIGQISSEVPQNLSASRPQDRQFILSSKKLLLSDSGFYLCAWTWDRDTEAFFGQGTRLTVV.

This clone was detected once. The genes are TRBV6-4 and TRBJ1-4; weak D call: TRBD1 (6 bases). CDR1 is MRHNA, CDR2 SNTAGT, per germline. Deletions cut 9 bases from V and 0 bases from J, with 8 bases between. This CDR3 is built from 13 residues. The CDR3 here is CARGHATNEKLFF. In nucleotides, the CDR3 is TGTGCCAGGGGACATGCAACTAATGAAAAACTGTTTTTT.

The chain employs TRBV28 and TRBJ1-4; 7 nucleotides align to TRBD1. The CDR3 is made up of 15 amino acids. Germline assignment: CDR1 MDHEN and CDR2 SYDVKM. V shed 5 bases, J shed 6 bases, and the junction held 9 bases outside the gene matches. CDR3 sequence (DNA): TGTGCCAGCAGTCTCCGACAGGGTTATCATGAAAAACTGTTTTTT. This sequence encodes CASSLRQGYHEKLFF.